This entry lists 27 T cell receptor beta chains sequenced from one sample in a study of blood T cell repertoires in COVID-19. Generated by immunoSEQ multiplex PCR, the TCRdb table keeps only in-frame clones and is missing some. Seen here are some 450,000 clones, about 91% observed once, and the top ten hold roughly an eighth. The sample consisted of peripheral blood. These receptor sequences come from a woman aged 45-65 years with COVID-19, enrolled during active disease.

Here the CDR3 reads CASSLMTGLSYNEQFF. For the CDR3, the DNA is TGTGCCAGCAGCTTGATGACAGGGTTGTCCTACAATGAGCAGTTCTTC. The rearrangement joins TRBV5-6 to TRBJ2-1; TRBD1 agrees at 7 bases. This CDR3 comprises 16 residues. V lost 1 base, J lost 1 base, and 5 bases stayed unmatched. Germline CDR1 and CDR2: SGHDT and YYEEEE.

The CDR3 nucleotides read TGTGCCAGTAGTAAACTACAGGGGACGGGTGATCAGCCCCAGCATTTT. It specifies CASSKLQGTGDQPQHF. The rearrangement uses TRBV19 and TRBJ1-5, with 7 bases aligning to TRBD1. Losses at the gene ends were 4 bases for V and 5 bases for J; bases not matched to a gene: 11. Looked up from germline, CDR1 is LNHDA and CDR2 is SQIVND (reference sequence). This CDR3 spans 16 amino acids.

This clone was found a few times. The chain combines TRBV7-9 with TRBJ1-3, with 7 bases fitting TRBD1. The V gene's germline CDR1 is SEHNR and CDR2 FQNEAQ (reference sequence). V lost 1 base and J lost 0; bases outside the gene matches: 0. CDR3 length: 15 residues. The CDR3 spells CASSLGQGSGNTIYF. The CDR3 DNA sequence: TGTGCCAGCAGCTTAGGACAGGGCTCTGGAAACACCATATATTTT.

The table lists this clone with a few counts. The CDR3 here is CASSLEGVNSPLHF. Written as DNA, the CDR3 is TGCGCCAGCAGCTTGGAAGGAGTTAATTCACCCCTCCACTTT. This chain uses TRBV5-1 with TRBJ1-6; D unclear. The CDR3 totals 14 residues. Trimming took off 0 bases at V and 6 bases at J, with 7 bases between the two ends. CDR1 and CDR2 (germline): SGHRS, YFSETQ.

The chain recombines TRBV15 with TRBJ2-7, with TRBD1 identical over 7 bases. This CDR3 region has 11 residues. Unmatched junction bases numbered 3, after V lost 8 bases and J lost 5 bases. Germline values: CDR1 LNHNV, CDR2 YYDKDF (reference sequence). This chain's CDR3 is CATSDRDEQYF. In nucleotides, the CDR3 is TGTGCCACCTCCGACAGGGACGAGCAGTACTTC.

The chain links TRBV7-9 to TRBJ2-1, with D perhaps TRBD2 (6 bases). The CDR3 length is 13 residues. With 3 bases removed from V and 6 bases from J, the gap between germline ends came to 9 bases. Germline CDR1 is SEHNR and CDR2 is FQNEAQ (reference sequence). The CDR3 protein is CASSFGGSNEQFF. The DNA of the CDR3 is TGTGCCAGCAGCTTTGGAGGGTCCAATGAGCAGTTCTTC.

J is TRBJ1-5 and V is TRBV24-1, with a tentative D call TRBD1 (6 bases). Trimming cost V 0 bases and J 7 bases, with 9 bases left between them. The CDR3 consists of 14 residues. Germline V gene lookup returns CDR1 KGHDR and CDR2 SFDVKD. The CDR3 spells CATSDLGGEQPQHF. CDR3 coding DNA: TGTGCCACCAGTGATTTGGGGGGCGAACAGCCCCAGCATTTT.

CDR3 nucleotides: TGTGCCAGCAGCGTAGGAGGGCAAGAGACCCAGTACTTC. This codes for CASSVGGQETQYF. The chain recombines TRBV9 with TRBJ2-5, with D possibly TRBD2 on 5 matching bases. In germline, CDR1 is SGDLS, CDR2 YYNGEE. The germline V and J ends were trimmed by 0 bases and 2 bases, with 5 bases remaining between them. The CDR3 spans 13 residues.

The CDR3 reads CASSPRTAGTEAFF. In nucleotides, the CDR3 is TGTGCCAGCAGCCCCCGGACAGCAGGTACTGAAGCTTTCTTT. The chain is built from TRBV5-4 and TRBJ1-1; possibly TRBD1 for D (6 bases). This CDR3 has 14 residues. Trimming took 4 bases from V and 5 from J, leaving 15 bases between them. Germline CDR1 reads SGHNT; CDR2 reads YYREEE (reference sequence).

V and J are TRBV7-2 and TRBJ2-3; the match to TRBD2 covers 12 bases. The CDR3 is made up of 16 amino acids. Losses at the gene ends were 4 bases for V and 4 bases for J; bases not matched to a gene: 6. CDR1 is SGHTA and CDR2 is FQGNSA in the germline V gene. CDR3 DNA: TGTGCCAGCAGCTCCTCTAGCGGGGGGGCACCAGATACGCAGTATTTT. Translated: CASSSSSGGAPDTQYF.

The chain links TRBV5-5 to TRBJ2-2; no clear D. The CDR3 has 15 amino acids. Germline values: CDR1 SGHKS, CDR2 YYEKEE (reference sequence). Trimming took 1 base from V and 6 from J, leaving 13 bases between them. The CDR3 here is CASSLNGLGAGELFF. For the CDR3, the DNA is TGTGCCAGCAGCTTGAATGGTTTGGGCGCCGGGGAGCTGTTTTTT.

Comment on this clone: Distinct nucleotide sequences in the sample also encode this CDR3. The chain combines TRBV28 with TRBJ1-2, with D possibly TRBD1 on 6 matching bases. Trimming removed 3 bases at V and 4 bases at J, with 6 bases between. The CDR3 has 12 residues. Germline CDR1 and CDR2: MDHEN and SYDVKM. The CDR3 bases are TGTGCCAGCAGTTTCAGGGGCTATGGCTACACCTTC. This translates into CASSFRGYGYTF.

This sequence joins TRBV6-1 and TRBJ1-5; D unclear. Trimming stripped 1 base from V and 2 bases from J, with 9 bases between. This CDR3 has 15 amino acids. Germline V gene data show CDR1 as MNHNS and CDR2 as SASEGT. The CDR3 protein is CASSEVGEGNQPQHF. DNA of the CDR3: TGTGCCAGCAGTGAAGTTGGGGAGGGCAATCAGCCCCAGCATTTT.

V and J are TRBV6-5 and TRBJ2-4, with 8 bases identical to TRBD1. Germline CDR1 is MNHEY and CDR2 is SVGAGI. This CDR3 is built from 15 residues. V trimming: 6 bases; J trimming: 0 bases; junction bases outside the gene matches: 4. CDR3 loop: CASSPGGVAKNIQYF. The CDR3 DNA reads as TGTGCCAGCAGCCCAGGGGGCGTAGCCAAAAACATTCAGTACTTC.

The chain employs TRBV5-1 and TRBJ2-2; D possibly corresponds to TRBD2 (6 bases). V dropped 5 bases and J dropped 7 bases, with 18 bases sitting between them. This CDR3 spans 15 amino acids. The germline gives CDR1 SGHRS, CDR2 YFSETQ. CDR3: CASRGEAGLVGELFF. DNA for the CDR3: TGCGCCAGCAGGGGTGAAGCGGGTCTTGTCGGGGAGCTGTTTTTT.

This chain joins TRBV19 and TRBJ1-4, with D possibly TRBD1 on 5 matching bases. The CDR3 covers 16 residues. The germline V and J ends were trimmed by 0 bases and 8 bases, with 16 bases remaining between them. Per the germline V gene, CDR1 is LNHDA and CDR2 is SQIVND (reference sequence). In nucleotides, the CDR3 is TGTGCCAGTAGTATAGATCTAACCAGGGTAGGAGAAAAACTGTTTTTT. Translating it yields CASSIDLTRVGEKLFF.

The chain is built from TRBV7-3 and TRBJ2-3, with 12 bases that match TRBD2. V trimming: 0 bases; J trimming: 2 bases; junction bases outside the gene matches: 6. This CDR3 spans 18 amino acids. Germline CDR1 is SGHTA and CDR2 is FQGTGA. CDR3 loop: CASSLTPLAGGSTDTQYF. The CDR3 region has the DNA TGTGCCAGCAGCTTAACCCCCCTAGCGGGGGGGTCCACAGATACGCAGTATTTT.

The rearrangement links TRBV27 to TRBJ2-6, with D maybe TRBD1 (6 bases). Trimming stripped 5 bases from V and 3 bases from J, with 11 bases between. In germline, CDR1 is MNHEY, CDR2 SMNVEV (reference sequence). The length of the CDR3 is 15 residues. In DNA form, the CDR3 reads TGTGCCAGCAGTAGAACAGGGAATGGGGCCAACGTCCTGACTTTC. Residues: CASSRTGNGANVLTF.

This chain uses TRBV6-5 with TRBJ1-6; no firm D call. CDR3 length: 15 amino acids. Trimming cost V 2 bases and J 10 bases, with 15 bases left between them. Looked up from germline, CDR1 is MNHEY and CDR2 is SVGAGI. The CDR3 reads CASSYRLKGGSPLHF. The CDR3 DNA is TGTGCCAGCAGTTACCGGCTCAAAGGAGGGTCACCCCTCCACTTT.

Here the CDR3 reads CASSLWAVNTEAFF. The CDR3 bases are TGTGCCAGCAGTTTATGGGCGGTGAACACTGAAGCTTTCTTT. V gene TRBV28 combines with J gene TRBJ1-1, with no clear D. The CDR3 consists of 14 residues. With 0 bases removed from V and 0 bases from J, the gap between germline ends came to 5 bases. The germline gives CDR1 MDHEN, CDR2 SYDVKM.

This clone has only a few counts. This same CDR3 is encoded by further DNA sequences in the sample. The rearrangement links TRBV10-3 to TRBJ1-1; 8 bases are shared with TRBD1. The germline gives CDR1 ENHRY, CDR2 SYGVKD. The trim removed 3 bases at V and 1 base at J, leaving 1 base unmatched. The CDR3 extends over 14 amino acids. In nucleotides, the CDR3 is TGTGCCATCAGTGAAGGGACAGGGAACACTGAAGCTTTCTTT. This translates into CAISEGTGNTEAFF.

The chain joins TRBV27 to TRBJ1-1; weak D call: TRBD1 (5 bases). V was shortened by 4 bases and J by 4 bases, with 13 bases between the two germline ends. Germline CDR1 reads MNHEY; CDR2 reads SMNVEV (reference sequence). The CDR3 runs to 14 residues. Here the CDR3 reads CASSWGTGGTEAFF. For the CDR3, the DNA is TGTGCCAGCAGTTGGGGGACGGGGGGCACTGAAGCTTTCTTT.

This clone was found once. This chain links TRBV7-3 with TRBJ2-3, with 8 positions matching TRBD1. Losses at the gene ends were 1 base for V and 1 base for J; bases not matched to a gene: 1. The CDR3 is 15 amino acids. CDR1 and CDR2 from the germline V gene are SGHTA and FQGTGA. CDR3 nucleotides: TGTGCCAGCAGCTTAAGGGGACAGGGCACAGATACGCAGTATTTT. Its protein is CASSLRGQGTDTQYF.

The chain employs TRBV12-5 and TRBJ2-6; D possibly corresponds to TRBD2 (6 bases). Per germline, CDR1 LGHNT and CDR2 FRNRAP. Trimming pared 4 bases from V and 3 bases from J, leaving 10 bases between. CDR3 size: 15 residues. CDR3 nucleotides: TGTGCTAGTGGTTCTTGGGGGGTTGGGGCCAACGTCCTGACTTTC. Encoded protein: CASGSWGVGANVLTF.

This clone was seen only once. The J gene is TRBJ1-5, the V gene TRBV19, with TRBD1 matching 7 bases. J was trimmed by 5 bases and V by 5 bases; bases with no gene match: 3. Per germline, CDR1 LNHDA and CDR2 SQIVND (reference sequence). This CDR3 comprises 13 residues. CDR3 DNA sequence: TGTGCCAGTAGTGGACAGGTAGATCAGCCCCAGCATTTT. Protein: CASSGQVDQPQHF.

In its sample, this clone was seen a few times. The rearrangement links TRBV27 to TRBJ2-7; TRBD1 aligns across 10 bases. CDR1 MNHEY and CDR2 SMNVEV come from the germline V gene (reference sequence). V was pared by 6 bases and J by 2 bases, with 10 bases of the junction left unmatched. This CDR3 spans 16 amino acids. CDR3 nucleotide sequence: TGTGCCAGCAGACGGGAAGGGACAGGGGATACCTACGAGCAGTACTTC. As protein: CASRREGTGDTYEQYF.

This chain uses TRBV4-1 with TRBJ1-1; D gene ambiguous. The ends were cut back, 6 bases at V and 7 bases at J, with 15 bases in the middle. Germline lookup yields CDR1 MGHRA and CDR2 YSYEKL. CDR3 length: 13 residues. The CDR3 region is CASSEREGDEAFF. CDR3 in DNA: TGCGCCAGCAGTGAGCGGGAGGGAGATGAAGCTTTCTTT.